This record concerns one TCR beta chain sequence. Its antigen is unidentified. This sample stems from a study of spatial heterogeneity in lung cancer. Study-level findings and limits: Circulating ubiquitous expanded tumor TCRs were observed more frequently at resection than at follow-up.

Time point: sample taken at primary tumor resection. No cells were sorted before sequencing. The whole RNA sequenced was extracted from tumor, nontumor lung or frozen PBMC. Samples were donated by 72 untreated early-stage non-small cell lung cancer patients. TCRdb re-analysed the 5' RACE reads in MiXCR, keeping a single row per CDR3 protein. The data hold some 21,000 distinct CDR3 sequences, with approximately 4.4% observed a single time. The sequences come from PBMCs, collected at surgery. The TCR comes from a male donor with early-stage non-small cell lung cancer.

CDR3 sequence (DNA): TGCAGTGCCCGACAGCGGGGGCCCTCCTACGAGCAGTACTTC. Translated: CSARQRGPSYEQYF. The chain carries TRBV20-1 and TRBJ2-7; 8 bases line up with TRBD2. CDR3 size: 14 residues. The V and J ends lost 6 bases and 0 bases, in that order; junction bases with no gene match: 7. Germline CDR1 is DFQATT and CDR2 is SNEGSKA (reference sequence).